This T cell receptor beta chain was sequenced during a study of post-analysis software for immune sequencing data. This clonotype showed up just once. Its matching antigen is unknown. CDR3 length equals 13 residues. CDR1 is SEHNR and CDR2 is FQNEAQ in the germline V gene (reference sequence). General study findings and limits: About five TRBV segments occurring more often in patients than controls included TRBV5-6, TRBV5-1 and TRBV20-1.

TCR beta cDNA libraries included unique molecular identifiers. MiXCR, applied by TCRdb to the PCR reads, yields one record per CDR3 protein. The sample records about 570,000 distinct CDR3 sequences, 34% being singletons. The V gene is TRBV7-9, the J gene TRBJ2-4, with 7 bases fitting TRBD2. The end of the DNA aligns better with TRBJ2-7, so the J call may be wrong. The sequence was collected from a girl younger than 18 with multiple sclerosis. Sequenced: blood. Written as DNA, the CDR3 is TGTGCCAGCAGCTCTGGGAGGGTCTACGAGCAGTACTTC. Its protein is CASSSGRVYEQYF.